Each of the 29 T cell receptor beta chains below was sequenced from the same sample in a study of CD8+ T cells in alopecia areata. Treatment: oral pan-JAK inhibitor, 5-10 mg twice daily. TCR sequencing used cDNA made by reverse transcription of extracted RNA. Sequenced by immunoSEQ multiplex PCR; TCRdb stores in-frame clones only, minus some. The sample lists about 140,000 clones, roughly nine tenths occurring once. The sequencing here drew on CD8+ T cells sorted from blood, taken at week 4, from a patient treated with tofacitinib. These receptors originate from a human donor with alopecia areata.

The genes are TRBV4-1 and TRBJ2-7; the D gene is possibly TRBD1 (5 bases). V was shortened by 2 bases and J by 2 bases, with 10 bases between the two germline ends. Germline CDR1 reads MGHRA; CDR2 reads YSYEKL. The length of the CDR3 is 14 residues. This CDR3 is CASSQNTGTYEQYF. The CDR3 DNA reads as TGCGCCAGCAGCCAAAACACAGGCACCTACGAGCAGTACTTC.

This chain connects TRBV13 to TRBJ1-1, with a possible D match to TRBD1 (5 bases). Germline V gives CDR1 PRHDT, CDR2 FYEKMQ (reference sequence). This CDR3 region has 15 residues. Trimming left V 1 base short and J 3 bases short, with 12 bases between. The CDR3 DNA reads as TGTGCCAGCAGCTTAGTTGAGGAAGGGGACACTGAAGCTTTCTTT. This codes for CASSLVEEGDTEAFF.

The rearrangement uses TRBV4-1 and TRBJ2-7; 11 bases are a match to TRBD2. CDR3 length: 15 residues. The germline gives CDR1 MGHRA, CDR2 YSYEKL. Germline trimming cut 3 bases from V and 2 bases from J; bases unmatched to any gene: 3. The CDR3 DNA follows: TGCGCCAGCAGCCAGACTAGCGGGATGGCCTACGAGCAGTACTTC. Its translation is CASSQTSGMAYEQYF.

The CDR3 here is CASSDSYRVPETQYF. DNA of the CDR3: TGCGCCAGCAGTGACTCATACAGGGTCCCGGAGACCCAGTACTTC. The chain joins TRBV23-1 to TRBJ2-5, with a tentative D call TRBD1 (6 bases). TRBV23-1 is reported as an ORF; its role is uncertain. V was trimmed by 5 bases and J by 5 bases, leaving 18 bases between them. This CDR3 comprises 15 residues.

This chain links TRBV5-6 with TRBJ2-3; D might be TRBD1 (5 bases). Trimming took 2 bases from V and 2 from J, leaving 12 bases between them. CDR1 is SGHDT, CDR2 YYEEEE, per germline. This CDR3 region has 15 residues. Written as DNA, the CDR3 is TGTGCCAGCAGCTTCTCCAGGGAAACCACAGATACGCAGTATTTT. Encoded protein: CASSFSRETTDTQYF.

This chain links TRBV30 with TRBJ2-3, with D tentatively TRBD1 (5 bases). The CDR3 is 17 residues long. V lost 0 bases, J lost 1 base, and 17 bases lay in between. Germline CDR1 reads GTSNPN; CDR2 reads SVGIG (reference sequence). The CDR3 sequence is CAWSVPSKLGRTDTQYF. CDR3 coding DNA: TGTGCCTGGAGTGTACCCTCGAAGTTGGGGCGCACAGATACGCAGTATTTT.

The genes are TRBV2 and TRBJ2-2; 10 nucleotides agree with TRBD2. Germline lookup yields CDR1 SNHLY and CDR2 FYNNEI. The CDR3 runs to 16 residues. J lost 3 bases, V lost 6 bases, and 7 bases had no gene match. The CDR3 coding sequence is TGTGCCAGCAGCAAAACTAGCGGGGTATACACCGGGGAGCTGTTTTTT. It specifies CASSKTSGVYTGELFF.

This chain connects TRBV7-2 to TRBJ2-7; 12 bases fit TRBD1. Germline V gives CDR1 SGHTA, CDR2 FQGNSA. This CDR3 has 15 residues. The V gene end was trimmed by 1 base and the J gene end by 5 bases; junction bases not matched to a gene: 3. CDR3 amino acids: CASSLVGTGGDEQYF. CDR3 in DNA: TGTGCCAGCAGCTTAGTCGGGACAGGGGGCGACGAGCAGTACTTC.

This CDR3 reads CSAKREQFF. As DNA, the CDR3 is TGCAGTGCTAAACGGGAGCAGTTCTTC. The chain links TRBV20-1 to TRBJ2-1; the D is unclear. V lost 4 bases and J 10 bases, leaving 5 bases between the germline ends. The CDR3 covers 9 residues. Germline loops: CDR1 DFQATT, CDR2 SNEGSKA (reference sequence).

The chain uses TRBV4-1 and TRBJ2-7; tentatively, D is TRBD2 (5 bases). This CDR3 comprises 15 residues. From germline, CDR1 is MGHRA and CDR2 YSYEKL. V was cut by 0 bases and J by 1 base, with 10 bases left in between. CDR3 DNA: TGCGCCAGCAGCCAAGATTGGTCGGGGTCCTACGAGCAGTACTTC. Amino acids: CASSQDWSGSYEQYF.

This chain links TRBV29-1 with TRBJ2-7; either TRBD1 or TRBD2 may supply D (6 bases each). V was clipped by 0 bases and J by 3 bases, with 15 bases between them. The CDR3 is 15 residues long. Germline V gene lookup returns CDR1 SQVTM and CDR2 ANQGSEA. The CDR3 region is CSVEDGEGGGYEQYF. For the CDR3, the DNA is TGCAGCGTTGAAGATGGTGAAGGGGGAGGCTACGAGCAGTACTTC.

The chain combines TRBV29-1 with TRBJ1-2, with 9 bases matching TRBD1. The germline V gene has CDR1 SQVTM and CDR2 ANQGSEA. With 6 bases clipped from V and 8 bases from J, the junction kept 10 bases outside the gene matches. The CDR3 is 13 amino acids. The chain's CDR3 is CSVDTGQGRGYTF. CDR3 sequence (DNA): TGCAGCGTGGACACTGGACAGGGGCGAGGCTACACCTTC.

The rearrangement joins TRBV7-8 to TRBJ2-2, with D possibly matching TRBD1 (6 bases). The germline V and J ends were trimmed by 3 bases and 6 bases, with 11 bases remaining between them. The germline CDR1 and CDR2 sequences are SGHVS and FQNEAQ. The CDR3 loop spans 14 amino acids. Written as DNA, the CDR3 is TGTGCCAGCAGCTTCCAGGGGTTGGCCGGGGAGCTGTTTTTT. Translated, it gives CASSFQGLAGELFF. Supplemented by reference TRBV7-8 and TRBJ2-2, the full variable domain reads GAGVSQSPRYKVAKRGQDVALRCDPISGHVSLFWYQQALGQGPEFLTYFQNEAQLDKSGLPSDRFFAERPEGSVSTLKIQRTQQEDSAVYLCASSFQGLAGELFFGEGSRLTVL.

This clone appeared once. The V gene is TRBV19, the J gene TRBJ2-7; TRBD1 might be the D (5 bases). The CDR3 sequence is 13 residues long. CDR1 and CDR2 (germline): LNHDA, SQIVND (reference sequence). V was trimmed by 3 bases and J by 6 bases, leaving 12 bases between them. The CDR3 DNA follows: TGTGCCAGTAGTATCTTTCCAGGGCGCGAGCAGTACTTC. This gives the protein CASSIFPGREQYF. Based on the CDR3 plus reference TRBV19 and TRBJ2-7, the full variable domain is DGGITQSPKYLFRKEGQNVTLSCEQNLNHDAMYWYRQDPGQGLRLIYYSQIVNDFQKGDIAEGYSVSREKKESFPLTVTSAQKNPTAFYLCASSIFPGREQYFGPGTRLTVT.

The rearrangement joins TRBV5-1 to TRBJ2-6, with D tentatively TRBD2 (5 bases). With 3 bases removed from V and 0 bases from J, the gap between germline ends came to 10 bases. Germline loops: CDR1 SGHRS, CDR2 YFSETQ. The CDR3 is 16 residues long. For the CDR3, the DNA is TGCGCCAGCAGCTCCGGACTGGACTCTGGGGCCAACGTCCTGACTTTC. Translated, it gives CASSSGLDSGANVLTF.

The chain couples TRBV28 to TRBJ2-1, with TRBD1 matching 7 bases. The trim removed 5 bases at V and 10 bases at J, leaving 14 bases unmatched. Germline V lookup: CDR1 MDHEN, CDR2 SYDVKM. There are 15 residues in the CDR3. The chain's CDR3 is CASSLMDQGVNEQFF. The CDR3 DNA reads TGTGCCAGCAGTCTAATGGATCAGGGGGTGAACGAGCAGTTCTTC.

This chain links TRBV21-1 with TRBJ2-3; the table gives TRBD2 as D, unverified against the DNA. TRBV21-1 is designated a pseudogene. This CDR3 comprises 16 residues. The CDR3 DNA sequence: TGTGCCAGCAGCAAAGCGGAGCGGGATGACACAGATACGCAGTATTTT. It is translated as CASSKAERDDTDTQYF.

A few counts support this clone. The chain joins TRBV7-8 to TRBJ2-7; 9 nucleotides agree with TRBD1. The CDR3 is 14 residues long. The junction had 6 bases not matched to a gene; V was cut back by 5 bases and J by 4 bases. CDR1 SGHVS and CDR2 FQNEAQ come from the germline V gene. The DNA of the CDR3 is TGTGCCAGCAGCCCGGGGACAGGGAGGTACGAGCAGTACTTC. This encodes CASSPGTGRYEQYF. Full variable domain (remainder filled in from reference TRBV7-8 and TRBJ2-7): GAGVSQSPRYKVAKRGQDVALRCDPISGHVSLFWYQQALGQGPEFLTYFQNEAQLDKSGLPSDRFFAERPEGSVSTLKIQRTQQEDSAVYLCASSPGTGRYEQYFGPGTRLTVT.

The CDR3 DNA follows: TGTGCCAGCAGTCAACTCGGCGCAGATACGCAGTATTTT. Protein sequence: CASSQLGADTQYF. The chain recombines TRBV7-6 with TRBJ2-3, with D hard to call. V gave up 6 bases and J gave up 4 bases, with 11 bases separating them. CDR1 and CDR2 (germline): SGHVS, FNYEAQ. This CDR3 spans 13 amino acids.

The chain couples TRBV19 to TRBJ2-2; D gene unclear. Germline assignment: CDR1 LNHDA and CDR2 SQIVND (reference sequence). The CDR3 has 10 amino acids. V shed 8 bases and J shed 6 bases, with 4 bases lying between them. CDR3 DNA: TGTGCCAGTGAGGCCGGGGAGCTGTTTTTT. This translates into CASEAGELFF.

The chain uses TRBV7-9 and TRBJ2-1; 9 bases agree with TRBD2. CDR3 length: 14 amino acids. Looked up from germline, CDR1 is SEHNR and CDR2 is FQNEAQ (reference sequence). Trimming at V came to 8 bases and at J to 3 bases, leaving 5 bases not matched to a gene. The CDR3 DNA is TGTGCCAGCGAACTAGCGGGTAACTACAATGAGCAGTTCTTC. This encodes CASELAGNYNEQFF.

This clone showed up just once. Here the CDR3 reads CASSSLLAGETDTQYF. The CDR3 DNA sequence: TGTGCCAGCAGCTCGCTACTAGCGGGGGAGACAGATACGCAGTATTTT. The chain uses TRBV6-6 and TRBJ2-3, with TRBD2 identical over 11 bases. The CDR3 runs to 16 residues. Germline loops: CDR1 MNHNY, CDR2 SVGAGI (reference sequence). V lost 6 bases and J lost 3; bases outside the gene matches: 8.

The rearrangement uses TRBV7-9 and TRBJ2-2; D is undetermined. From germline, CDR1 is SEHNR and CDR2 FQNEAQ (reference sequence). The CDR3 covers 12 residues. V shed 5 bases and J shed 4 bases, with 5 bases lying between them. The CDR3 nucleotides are TGTGCCAGCAGCCGGAGCACCGGGGAGCTGTTTTTT. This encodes CASSRSTGELFF.

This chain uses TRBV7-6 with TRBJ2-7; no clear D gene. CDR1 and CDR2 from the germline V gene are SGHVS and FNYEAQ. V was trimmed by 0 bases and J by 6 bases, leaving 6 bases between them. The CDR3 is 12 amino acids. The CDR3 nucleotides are TGTGCCAGCAGCTTAGCGGGATCCGAGCAGTACTTC. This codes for CASSLAGSEQYF.

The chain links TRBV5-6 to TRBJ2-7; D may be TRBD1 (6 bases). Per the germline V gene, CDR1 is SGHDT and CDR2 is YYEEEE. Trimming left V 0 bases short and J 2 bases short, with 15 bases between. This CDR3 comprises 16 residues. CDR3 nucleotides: TGTGCCAGCAGCTTGGTTGGCCCGACAGGAACCTACGAGCAGTACTTC. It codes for CASSLVGPTGTYEQYF.

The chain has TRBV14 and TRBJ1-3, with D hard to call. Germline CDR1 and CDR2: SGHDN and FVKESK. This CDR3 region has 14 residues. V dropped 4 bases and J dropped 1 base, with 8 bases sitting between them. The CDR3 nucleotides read TGTGCCAGCAGCCCCCCAGTTTCTGGAAACACCATATATTTT. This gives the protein CASSPPVSGNTIYF.

Written as DNA, the CDR3 is TGTGCCAGCTCCTGGACAGCGTACAATGAGCAGTTCTTC. It specifies CASSWTAYNEQFF. The V call is TRBV18, the J call TRBJ2-1, with D maybe TRBD1 (6 bases). Germline V gene sequence: CDR1 KGHSH, CDR2 LQKENI. The CDR3 totals 13 residues. V dropped 6 bases and J dropped 4 bases, with 10 bases sitting between them.

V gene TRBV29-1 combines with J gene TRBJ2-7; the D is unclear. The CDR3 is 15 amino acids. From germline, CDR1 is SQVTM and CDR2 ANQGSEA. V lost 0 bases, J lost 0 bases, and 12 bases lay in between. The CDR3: CSVEEVAGLSYEQYF. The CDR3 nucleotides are TGCAGCGTTGAAGAAGTCGCAGGCCTCTCCTACGAGCAGTACTTC.

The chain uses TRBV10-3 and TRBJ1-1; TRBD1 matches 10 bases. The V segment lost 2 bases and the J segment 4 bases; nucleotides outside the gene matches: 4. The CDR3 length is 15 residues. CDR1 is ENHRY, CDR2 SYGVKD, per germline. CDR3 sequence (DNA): TGTGCCATCAGTGAGGGGACAGGGGAAGCCACTGAAGCTTTCTTT. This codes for CAISEGTGEATEAFF.